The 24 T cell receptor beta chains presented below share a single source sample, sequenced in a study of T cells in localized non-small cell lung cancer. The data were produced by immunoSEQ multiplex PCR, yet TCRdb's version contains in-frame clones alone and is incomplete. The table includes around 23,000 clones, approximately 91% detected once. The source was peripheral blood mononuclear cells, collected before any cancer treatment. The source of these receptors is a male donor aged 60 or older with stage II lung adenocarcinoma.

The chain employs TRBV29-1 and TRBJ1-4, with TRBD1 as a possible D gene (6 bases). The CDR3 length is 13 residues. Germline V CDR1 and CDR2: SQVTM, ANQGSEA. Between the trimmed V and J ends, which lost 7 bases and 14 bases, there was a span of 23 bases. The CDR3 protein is CSAFGQGSPYLFF. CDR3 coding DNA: TGCAGCGCCTTCGGGCAGGGGTCCCCGTACCTGTTTTTT.

The CDR3: CAISGPGQGSTDTQYF. The CDR3 coding sequence is TGTGCCATCAGTGGCCCCGGACAGGGTAGCACAGATACGCAGTATTTT. The chain has TRBV10-3 and TRBJ2-3, with 8 nucleotides matching TRBD1. Trimming cost V 4 bases and J 0 bases; bases outside gene matches: 6. Germline V gives CDR1 ENHRY, CDR2 SYGVKD. The CDR3 loop spans 16 amino acids.

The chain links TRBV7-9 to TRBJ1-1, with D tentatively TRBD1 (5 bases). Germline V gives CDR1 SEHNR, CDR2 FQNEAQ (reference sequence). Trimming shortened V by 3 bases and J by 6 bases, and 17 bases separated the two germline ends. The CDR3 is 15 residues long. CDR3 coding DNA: TGTGCCAGCAGCTTTCTCTCGACAGTCTCCCCTGAAGCTTTCTTT. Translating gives CASSFLSTVSPEAFF.

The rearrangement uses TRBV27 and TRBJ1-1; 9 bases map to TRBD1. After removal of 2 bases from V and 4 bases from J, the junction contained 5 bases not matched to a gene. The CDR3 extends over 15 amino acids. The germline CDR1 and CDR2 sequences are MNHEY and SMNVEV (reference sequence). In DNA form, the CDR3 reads TGTGCCAGCAGTTTAGGCCCGGGACAGGGCACTGAAGCTTTCTTT. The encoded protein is CASSLGPGQGTEAFF.

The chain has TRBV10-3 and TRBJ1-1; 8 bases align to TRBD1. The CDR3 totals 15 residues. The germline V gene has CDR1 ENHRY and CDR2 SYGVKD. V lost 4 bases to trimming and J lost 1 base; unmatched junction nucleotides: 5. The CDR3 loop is CAISAQGAGNTEAFF. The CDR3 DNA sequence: TGTGCCATCAGTGCTCAGGGGGCCGGGAACACTGAAGCTTTCTTT.

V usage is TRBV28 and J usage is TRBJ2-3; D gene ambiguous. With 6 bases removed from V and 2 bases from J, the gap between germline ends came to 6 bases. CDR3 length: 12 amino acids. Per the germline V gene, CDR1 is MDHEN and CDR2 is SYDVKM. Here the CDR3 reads CASSKITDTQYF. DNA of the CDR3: TGTGCCAGCAGCAAGATCACAGATACGCAGTATTTT.

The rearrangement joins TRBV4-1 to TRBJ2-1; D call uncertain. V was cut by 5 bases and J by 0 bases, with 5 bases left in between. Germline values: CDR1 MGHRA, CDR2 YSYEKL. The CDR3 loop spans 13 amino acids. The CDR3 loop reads CASSKSSYNEQFF. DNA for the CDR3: TGCGCCAGCAGCAAAAGCTCCTACAATGAGCAGTTCTTC.

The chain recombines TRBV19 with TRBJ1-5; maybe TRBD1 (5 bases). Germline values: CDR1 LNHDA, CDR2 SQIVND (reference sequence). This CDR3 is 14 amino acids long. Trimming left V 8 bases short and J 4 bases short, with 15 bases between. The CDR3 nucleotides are TGTGCCAGTGGGGTGTTGGGGGGGAATCAGCCCCAGCATTTT. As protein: CASGVLGGNQPQHF.

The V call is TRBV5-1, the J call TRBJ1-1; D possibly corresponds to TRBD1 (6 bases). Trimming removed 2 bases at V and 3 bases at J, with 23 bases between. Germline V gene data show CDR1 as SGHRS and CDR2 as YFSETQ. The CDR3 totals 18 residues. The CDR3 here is CASSFRGGAPGFDTEAFF. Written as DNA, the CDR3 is TGCGCCAGCAGCTTTCGTGGGGGCGCCCCCGGCTTCGACACTGAAGCTTTCTTT. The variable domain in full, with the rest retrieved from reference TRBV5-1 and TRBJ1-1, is KAGVTQTPRYLIKTRGQQVTLSCSPISGHRSVSWYQQTPGQGLQFLFEYFSETQRNKGNFPGRFSGRQFSNSRSEMNVSTLELGDSALYLCASSFRGGAPGFDTEAFFGQGTRLTVV.

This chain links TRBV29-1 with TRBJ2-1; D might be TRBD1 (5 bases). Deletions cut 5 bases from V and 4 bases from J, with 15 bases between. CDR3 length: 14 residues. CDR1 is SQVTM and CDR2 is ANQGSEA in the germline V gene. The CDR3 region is CSVLHRRSYNEQFF. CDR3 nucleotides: TGCAGCGTTCTTCACAGGCGATCTTACAATGAGCAGTTCTTC.

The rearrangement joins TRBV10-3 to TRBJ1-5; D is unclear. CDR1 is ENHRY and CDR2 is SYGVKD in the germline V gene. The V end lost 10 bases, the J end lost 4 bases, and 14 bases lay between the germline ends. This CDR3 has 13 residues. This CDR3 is CATGPAQNQPQHF. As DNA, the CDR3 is TGTGCCACCGGGCCGGCCCAAAATCAGCCCCAGCATTTT.

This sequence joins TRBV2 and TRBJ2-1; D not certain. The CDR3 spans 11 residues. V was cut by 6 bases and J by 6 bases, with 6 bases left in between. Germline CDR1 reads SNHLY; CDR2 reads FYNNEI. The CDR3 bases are TGTGCCAGCAGCTCTTTCAATGAGCAGTTCTTC. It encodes CASSSFNEQFF. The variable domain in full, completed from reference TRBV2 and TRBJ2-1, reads EPEVTQTPSHQVTQMGQEVILRCVPISNHLYFYWYRQILGQKVEFLVSFYNNEISEKSEIFDDQFSVERPDGSNFTLKIRSTKLEDSAMYFCASSSFNEQFFGPGTRLTVL.

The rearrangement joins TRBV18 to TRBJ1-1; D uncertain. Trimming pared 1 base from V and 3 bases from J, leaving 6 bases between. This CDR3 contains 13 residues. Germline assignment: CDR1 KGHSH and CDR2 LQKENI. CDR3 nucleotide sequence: TGTGCCAGCTCACCACTGTCAGACACTGAAGCTTTCTTT. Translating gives CASSPLSDTEAFF.

CDR3 nucleotides: TGTGCCAGCAGTGGATTGACAGGGGTGGGTGAGCAGTTCTTC. It encodes CASSGLTGVGEQFF. The J gene is TRBJ2-1, the V gene TRBV6-1; 8 bases are shared with TRBD1. Per germline, CDR1 MNHNS and CDR2 SASEGT. The CDR3 is made up of 14 amino acids. V lost 4 bases, J lost 9 bases, and 8 bases stayed unmatched.

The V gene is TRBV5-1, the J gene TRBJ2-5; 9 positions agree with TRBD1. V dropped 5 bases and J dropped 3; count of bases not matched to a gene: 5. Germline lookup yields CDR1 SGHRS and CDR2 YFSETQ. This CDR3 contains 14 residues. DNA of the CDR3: TGCGCCAGCAGGTTGCGGGACAGGGAAGAGACCCAGTACTTC. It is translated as CASRLRDREETQYF.

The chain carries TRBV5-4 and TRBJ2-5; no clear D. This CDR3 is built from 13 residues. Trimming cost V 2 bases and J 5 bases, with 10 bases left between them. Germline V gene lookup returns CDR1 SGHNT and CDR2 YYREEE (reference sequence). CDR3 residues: CASSFWAAETQYF. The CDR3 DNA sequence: TGTGCCAGCAGCTTTTGGGCGGCGGAGACCCAGTACTTC.

The CDR3: CASSLFGDYNEQFF. Here the CDR3 DNA reads TGTGCCAGCAGCTTGTTTGGGGATTACAATGAGCAGTTCTTC. V usage is TRBV5-4 and J usage is TRBJ2-1; unclear D gene. The V gene lost 1 base and the J gene lost 4 bases, with 9 bases spanning the gap. Germline-derived CDR1 and CDR2 are SGHNT and YYREEE (reference sequence). The CDR3 covers 14 residues.

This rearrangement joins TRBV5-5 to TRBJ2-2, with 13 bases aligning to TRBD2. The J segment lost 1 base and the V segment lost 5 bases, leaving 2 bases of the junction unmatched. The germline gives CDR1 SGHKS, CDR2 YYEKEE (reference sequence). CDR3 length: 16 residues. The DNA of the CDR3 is TGTGCCAGCAGTCGGACTAGCGGGGGGAACACCGGGGAGCTGTTTTTT. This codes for CASSRTSGGNTGELFF. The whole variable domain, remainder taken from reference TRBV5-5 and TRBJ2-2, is DAGVTQSPTHLIKTRGQQVTLRCSPISGHKSVSWYQQVLGQGPQFIFQYYEKEERGRGNFPDRFSARQFPNYSSELNVNALLLGDSALYLCASSRTSGGNTGELFFGEGSRLTVL.

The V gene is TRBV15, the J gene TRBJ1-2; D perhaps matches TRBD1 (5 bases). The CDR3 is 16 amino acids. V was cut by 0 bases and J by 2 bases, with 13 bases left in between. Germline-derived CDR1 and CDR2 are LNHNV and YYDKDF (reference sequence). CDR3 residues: CATSRDRTSLNYGYTF. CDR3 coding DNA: TGTGCCACCAGCAGAGACCGGACAAGTCTAAACTATGGCTACACCTTC.

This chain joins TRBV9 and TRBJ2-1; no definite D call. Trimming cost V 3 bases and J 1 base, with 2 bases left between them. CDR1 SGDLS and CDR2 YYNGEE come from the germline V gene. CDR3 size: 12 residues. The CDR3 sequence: CASSGSYNEQFF. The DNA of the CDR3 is TGTGCCAGCAGCGGATCCTACAATGAGCAGTTCTTC. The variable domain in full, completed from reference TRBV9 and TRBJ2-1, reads DSGVTQTPKHLITATGQRVTLRCSPRSGDLSVYWYQQSLDQGLQFLIQYYNGEERAKGNILERFSAQQFPDLHSELNLSSLELGDSALYFCASSGSYNEQFFGPGTRLTVL.

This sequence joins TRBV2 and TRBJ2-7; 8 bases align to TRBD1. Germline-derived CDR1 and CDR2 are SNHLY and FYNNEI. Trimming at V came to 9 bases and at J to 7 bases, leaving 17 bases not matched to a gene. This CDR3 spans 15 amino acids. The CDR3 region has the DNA TGTGCCAGTACTCCGGGACAGGCCACGCTGAGAGAGCAGTACTTC. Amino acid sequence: CASTPGQATLREQYF.

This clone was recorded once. The CDR3 DNA reads TGCGCCAGCAGCCTGGTGGGCGGCCGGACAGATACGCAGTATTTT. Protein: CASSLVGGRTDTQYF. This chain uses TRBV5-1 with TRBJ2-3; D ambiguous. V was trimmed by 4 bases and J by 3 bases, leaving 15 bases between them. The CDR3 runs 15 residues. CDR1 is SGHRS, CDR2 YFSETQ, per germline.

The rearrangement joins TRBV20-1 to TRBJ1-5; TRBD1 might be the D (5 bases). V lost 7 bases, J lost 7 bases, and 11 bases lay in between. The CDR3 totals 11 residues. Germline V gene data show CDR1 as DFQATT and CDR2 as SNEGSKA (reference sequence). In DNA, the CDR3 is TGCAGTGGAGGGGACCCCCAGCCCCAGCATTTT. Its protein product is CSGGDPQPQHF.

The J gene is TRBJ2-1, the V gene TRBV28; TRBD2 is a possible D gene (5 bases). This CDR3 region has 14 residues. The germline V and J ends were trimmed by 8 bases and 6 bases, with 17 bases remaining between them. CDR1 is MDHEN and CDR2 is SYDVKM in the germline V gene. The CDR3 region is CASEVNGIGNEQFF. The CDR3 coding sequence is TGTGCCAGCGAGGTAAACGGGATCGGCAATGAGCAGTTCTTC.